The rows below give T cell receptor beta chains drawn from one sample of a study of T cells after somatic rescue of genetic block. Repertoires were generated with immunoSEQ multiplex PCR, while TCRdb's copy carries only in-frame clones and drops some. The table has 50,000 to 60,000 clones, around 96% seen once; the top ten hold more than 0.075%. Sequences were obtained from peripheral blood mononuclear cells (PBMCs). The receptors were gathered from a child younger than two. Each CDR3 is given with its conserved first and last residue. The order of the fields is CDR3 protein, CDR3 DNA, V gene, clone size, D gene, J gene. A D gene is named only where the DNA matches it firmly. Clone size is shown for a subset of rows, as once, few, many or a class of expanded clone.

CASSLGLAGVTDTQYF,TGCGCCAGCAGCTTAGGACTAGCGGGAGTCACAGATACGCAGTATTTT,TRBV5-1,-,TRBD2,TRBJ2-3
CASSPSGLTDTQYF,TGTGCCAGCAGTCCGTCGGGACTCACAGATACGCAGTATTTT,TRBV6-6,-,-,TRBJ2-3
CASSQGTSGSWTGELFF,TGTGCCAGCAGTCAAGGGACTAGCGGGAGTTGGACCGGGGAGCTGTTTTTT,TRBV5-4,-,TRBD2,TRBJ2-2
CASSGGLAGQDTQYF,TGTGCCAGCAGTGGTGGACTAGCGGGACAAGATACGCAGTATTTT,TRBV2,once,TRBD2,TRBJ2-3
CAWRGGYGYTF,TGTGCCTGGAGGGGGGGCTATGGCTACACCTTC,TRBV30,-,-,TRBJ1-2
CASSQDRSIYGYTF,TGTGCCAGCAGCCAAGACAGGTCCATCTATGGCTACACCTTC,TRBV4-2,-,-,TRBJ1-2
CASYTGGHQETQYF,TGCGCCAGCTACACCGGCGGGCACCAAGAGACCCAGTACTTC,TRBV5-1,-,-,TRBJ2-5
CASSLEDRVNTGELFF,TGTGCCAGCAGCTTAGAGGACAGGGTTAACACCGGGGAGCTGTTTTTT,TRBV5-6,-,TRBD1,TRBJ2-2
CASRTRDSPYEQYF,TGTGCCAGCAGGACCCGGGACTCCCCCTACGAGCAGTACTTC,TRBV5-4,-,-,TRBJ2-7
CATLAGGPNEQFF,TGTGCCACCTTAGCGGGAGGGCCCAATGAGCAGTTCTTC,TRBV2,-,TRBD2,TRBJ2-1
CASSQDRDTGNTEAFF,TGCGCCAGCAGCCAAGATCGGGATACAGGGAACACTGAAGCTTTCTTT,TRBV4-3,-,-,TRBJ1-1
CASSFVPWEQYF,TGTGCCAGCAGTTTCGTACCATGGGAGCAGTACTTC,TRBV28,-,-,TRBJ2-7
CASRGGAYGYTF,TGTGCCAGCAGGGGGGGGGCTTATGGCTACACCTTC,TRBV27,-,-,TRBJ1-2
CASSTRTGDGSPLHF,TGTGCCAGCAGTACCCGGACAGGGGATGGGTCACCCCTCCACTTT,TRBV6-6,-,TRBD1,TRBJ1-6
CASRSGTATDTQYF,TGTGCCAGCAGGTCCGGGACAGCCACAGATACGCAGTATTTT,TRBV6-5,-,TRBD1,TRBJ2-3
CASSPRGGYDTIYF,TGTGCCAGCAGTCCCCGCGGGGGCTATGACACCATATATTTT,TRBV27,-,-,TRBJ1-3
CASSWGQGANEQFF,TGTGCCAGCAGCTGGGGACAGGGAGCAAATGAGCAGTTCTTC,TRBV6-5,-,TRBD1,TRBJ2-1
CASSPAYEQYF,TGTGCCAGCAGCCCCGCCTACGAGCAGTACTTC,TRBV4-2,-,-,TRBJ2-7
CASSRTSGRAEDTQYF,TGCGCCAGCAGCCGGACTAGCGGGAGGGCCGAAGATACGCAGTATTTT,TRBV4-1,-,TRBD2,TRBJ2-3
CASSTGLGTEAFF,TGTGCCAGCAGCACAGGGTTGGGCACTGAAGCTTTCTTT,TRBV5-8,once,-,TRBJ1-1
CASSTRQGGTEAFF,TGTGCCAGTAGCACCCGACAGGGAGGCACTGAAGCTTTCTTT,TRBV19,-,TRBD1,TRBJ1-1
CASSPLASTDTQYF,TGTGCCAGCTCACCACTAGCTAGCACAGATACGCAGTATTTT,TRBV18,-,-,TRBJ2-3
CASRVTGYTGELFF,TGTGCCAGCAGAGTAACAGGGTACACCGGGGAGCTGTTTTTT,TRBV2,-,-,TRBJ2-2
CAISDGYDEQFF,TGTGCCATCAGTGATGGCTACGATGAGCAGTTCTTC,TRBV10-3,-,-,TRBJ2-1
CASSFSTGSTDTQYF,TGTGCCAGCAGCTTTAGTACAGGCAGCACAGATACGCAGTATTTT,TRBV5-4,-,-,TRBJ2-3
CASSRGQGAPYEQYF,TGTGCCAGCAGCAGGGGACAGGGGGCGCCCTACGAGCAGTACTTC,TRBV7-9,once,TRBD1,TRBJ2-7
CASSAPGKTYEQYF,TGCGCCAGTAGTGCCCCTGGGAAAACCTACGAGCAGTACTTC,TRBV19,-,-,TRBJ2-7
CASSYGTYEQYF,TGTGCCAGCAGTTACGGGACCTACGAGCAGTACTTC,TRBV6-5,-,-,TRBJ2-7
CASSSQGNTEAFF,TGTGCCAGCAGCTCACAGGGGAACACTGAAGCTTTCTTT,TRBV7-9,-,-,TRBJ1-1